Described below is a single TCR beta chain sequence and its context. Per the germline V gene, CDR1 is MGHRA and CDR2 is YSYEKL. The CDR3 runs to 14 residues. The V end was cut by 0 bases, the J end by 4 bases, with 6 bases between. The entry originates in a study of Tregs in tolerant kidney transplant recipients. Produced via immunoSEQ multiplex PCR; TCRdb's table is partial and in-frame only. The profile shows around 20,000 clones, roughly four fifths of them singletons. J is TRBJ2-2 and V is TRBV4-1; D unclear. Sequencing was performed on Tregs from blood. The sequence was collected from a human donor in good health. CDR3 residues: CASSQELLTGELFF. DNA of the CDR3: TGCGCCAGCAGCCAAGAACTACTCACCGGGGAGCTGTTTTTT.